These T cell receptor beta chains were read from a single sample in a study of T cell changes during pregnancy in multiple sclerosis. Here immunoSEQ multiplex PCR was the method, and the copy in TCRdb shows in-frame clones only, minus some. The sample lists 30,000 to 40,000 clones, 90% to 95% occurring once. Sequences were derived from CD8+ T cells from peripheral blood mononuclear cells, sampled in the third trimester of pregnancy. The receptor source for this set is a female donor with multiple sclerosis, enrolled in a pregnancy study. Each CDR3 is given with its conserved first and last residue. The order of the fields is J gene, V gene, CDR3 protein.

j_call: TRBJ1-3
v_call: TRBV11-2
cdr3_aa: CASSLFAGTGGDWGNTIYF

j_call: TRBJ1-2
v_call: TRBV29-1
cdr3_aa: CSVEAGDGQYGYTF

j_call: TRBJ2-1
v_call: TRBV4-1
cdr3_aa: CASSQVPGTSVYNEQFF

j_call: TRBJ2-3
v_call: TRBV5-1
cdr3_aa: CASSLVDPPGSTDTQYF

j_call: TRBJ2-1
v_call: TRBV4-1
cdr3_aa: CASSQASEGEQFF

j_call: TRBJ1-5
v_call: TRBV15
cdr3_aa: CATSRGGGQPQHF

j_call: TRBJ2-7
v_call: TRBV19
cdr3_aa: CASSMGRSYEQYF

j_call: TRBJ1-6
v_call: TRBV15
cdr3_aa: CATSTRDRAPGALHF

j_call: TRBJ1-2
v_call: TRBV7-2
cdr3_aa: CASSLGPQGANYGYTF

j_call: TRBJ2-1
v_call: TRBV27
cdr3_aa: CASSSGLAGRGLF

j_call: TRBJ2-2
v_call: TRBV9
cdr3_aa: CASSVGAGTGELFF

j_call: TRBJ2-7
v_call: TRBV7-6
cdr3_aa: CASSLAVLAGGGEQYF

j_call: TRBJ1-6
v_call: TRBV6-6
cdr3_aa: CASSKQGAMDNSPLHF

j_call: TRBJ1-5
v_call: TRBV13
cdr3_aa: CASGPGGGQPQHF

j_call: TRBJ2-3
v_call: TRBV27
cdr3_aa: CASSLALLQGGTDTQYF

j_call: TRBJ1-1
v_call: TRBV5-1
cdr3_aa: CASSLALNTEAFF

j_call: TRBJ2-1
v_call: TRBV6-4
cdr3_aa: CASSDSSENEQFF

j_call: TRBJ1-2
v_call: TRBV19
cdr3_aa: CASSISEGYTF

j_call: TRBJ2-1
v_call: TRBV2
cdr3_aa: CASSGTGVSYNEQFF

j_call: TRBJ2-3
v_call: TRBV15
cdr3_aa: CATSRDRGDTQYF

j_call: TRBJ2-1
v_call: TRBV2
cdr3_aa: CASSPSAGGPNEQFF

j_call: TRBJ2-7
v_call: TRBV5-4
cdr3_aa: CASSVGTSGGYYEQYF

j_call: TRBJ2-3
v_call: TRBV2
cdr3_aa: CASSEIGGGTKDTQYF

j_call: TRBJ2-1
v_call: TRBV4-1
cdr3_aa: CASSQGSFMSDEQFF

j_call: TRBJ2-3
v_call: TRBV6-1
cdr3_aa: CASSEGGSGTDTQYF

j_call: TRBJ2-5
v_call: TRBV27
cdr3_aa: CASSSRRTQDTQYF

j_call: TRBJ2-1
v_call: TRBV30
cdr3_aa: CAWRGLAYNEQFF

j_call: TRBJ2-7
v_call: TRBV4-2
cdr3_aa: CASSQDFKDSASYEQYF

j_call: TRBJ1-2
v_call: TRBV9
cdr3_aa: CASSVSQGDGYTF

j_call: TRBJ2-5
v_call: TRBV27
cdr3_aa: CASSGQGNTQYF

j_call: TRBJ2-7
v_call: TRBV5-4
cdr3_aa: CASSWDNSYEQYF

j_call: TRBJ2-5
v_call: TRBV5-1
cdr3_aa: CASSTLPGLAGGQETQYF